These 19 T cell receptor beta chains came from one sample sequenced in a study of CD8+ T cells in alopecia areata. Treatment meaning: oral pan-JAK inhibitor, 5-10 mg twice daily. cDNA prepared by RNA extraction and subsequent reverse transcription served as the template for sequencing. Repertoires were generated with immunoSEQ multiplex PCR, while TCRdb's copy carries only in-frame clones and drops some. The sample lists fewer than 250,000 clones, approximately 60% occurring once. The material was CD4+ T cells sorted from blood, obtained at week 4, from a patient treated with tofacitinib. The source of these receptors is a human donor with alopecia areata.

The chain couples TRBV9 to TRBJ2-7; possible D gene TRBD1, 6 bases. This CDR3 is built from 14 residues. Germline V lookup: CDR1 SGDLS, CDR2 YYNGEE. V was trimmed by 0 bases and J by 4 bases, leaving 11 bases between them. The CDR3 reads CASSVDGQTYEQYF. DNA of the CDR3: TGTGCCAGCAGCGTAGACGGACAGACTTACGAGCAGTACTTC.

This clone was found a few times. The genes are TRBV25-1 and TRBJ2-1; 14 positions match TRBD2. The ends lost 6 bases at V and 16 bases at J; junction bases unmatched: 11. Germline CDR1 MGHDK, CDR2 SYGVNS. The CDR3 contains 14 residues. The CDR3 nucleotides read TGTGCCAGCAGGGCGCTGGGACTAGCGGGAGTCTGCTTCTTC. It encodes CASRALGLAGVCFF.

The chain recombines TRBV7-9 with TRBJ2-5; 10 bases are shared with TRBD1. The CDR3 is 15 amino acids. Losses at the gene ends were 5 bases for V and 5 bases for J; bases not matched to a gene: 8. Germline CDR1 is SEHNR and CDR2 is FQNEAQ (reference sequence). The CDR3 coding sequence is TGTGCCAGCAGCCTAGGGACAGGGGTCGGGGAGACCCAGTACTTC. Translating it yields CASSLGTGVGETQYF.

The rearrangement uses TRBV28 and TRBJ2-5; 10 bases agree with TRBD1. The V and J ends lost 4 bases and 5 bases, in that order; junction bases with no gene match: 7. Germline V gene sequence: CDR1 MDHEN, CDR2 SYDVKM. This CDR3 has 15 residues. CDR3 sequence (DNA): TGTGCCAGCAGTTCTCCGGGACAGGGGAGTGAGACCCAGTACTTC. Encoded protein: CASSSPGQGSETQYF.

The gene calls are TRBV19 and TRBJ2-1; 10 nucleotides align to TRBD2. Germline CDR1 is LNHDA and CDR2 is SQIVND (reference sequence). The CDR3 has 16 amino acids. The V gene end was trimmed by 8 bases and the J gene end by 6 bases; junction bases not matched to a gene: 13. DNA of the CDR3: TGTGCCAGTGAACACCCTAGCGGGAGTTTTTCCAATGAGCAGTTCTTC. Translating it yields CASEHPSGSFSNEQFF.

The chain uses TRBV4-3 and TRBJ2-3; 10 positions match TRBD2. The junction had 4 bases not matched to a gene; V was cut back by 4 bases and J by 0 bases. CDR1 is LGHNA and CDR2 is YSLEER in the germline V gene. The CDR3 has 16 residues. The CDR3 here is CASSRQLAGSTDTQYF. As DNA, the CDR3 is TGCGCCAGCAGCCGCCAACTAGCGGGAAGCACAGATACGCAGTATTTT.

The sample holds many counts of this clone. V gene TRBV14 combines with J gene TRBJ2-6, with unresolved D. CDR1 SGHDN and CDR2 FVKESK come from the germline V gene. V was pared by 4 bases and J by 2 bases, with 6 bases between. CDR3 size: 14 residues. The CDR3 here is CASSLRTGANVLTF. In DNA form, the CDR3 reads TGTGCCAGCAGCCTTAGGACTGGGGCCAACGTCCTGACTTTC.

V and J are TRBV30 and TRBJ2-2, with D perhaps TRBD1 (6 bases). V lost 3 bases and J 4 bases, leaving 15 bases between the germline ends. Per the germline V gene, CDR1 is GTSNPN and CDR2 is SVGIG (reference sequence). The CDR3 length is 15 residues. The CDR3 nucleotides are TGTGCCTGGAGGCAGGGGCGGGCGAGCACCGGGGAGCTGTTTTTT. Amino acid sequence: CAWRQGRASTGELFF.

The rearrangement links TRBV29-1 to TRBJ1-5; 7 positions match TRBD1. Germline trimming cut 6 bases from V and 1 base from J; bases unmatched to any gene: 3. Per germline, CDR1 SQVTM and CDR2 ANQGSEA. The CDR3 runs to 13 residues. The CDR3 DNA follows: TGCAGCGTAACGGGACAGAGCAATCAGCCCCAGCATTTT. Protein product: CSVTGQSNQPQHF.

The gene calls are TRBV18 and TRBJ1-2; possible D gene TRBD1, 6 bases. V was trimmed by 1 base and J by 9 bases, leaving 15 bases between them. The CDR3 consists of 14 residues. CDR1 and CDR2 from the germline V gene are KGHSH and LQKENI. The chain's CDR3 is CASSPRQGHSSYTF. The CDR3 coding sequence is TGTGCCAGCTCACCACGGCAGGGGCACTCGAGCTACACCTTC.

This chain links TRBV4-1 with TRBJ2-5, with 7 bases identical to TRBD2. The germline V gene encodes CDR1 MGHRA and CDR2 YSYEKL. This CDR3 region has 12 residues. Germline trimming cut 8 bases from V and 5 bases from J; bases unmatched to any gene: 5. The DNA of the CDR3 is TGCGCCAGCCGTACTAGCGAGGAGACCCAGTACTTC. It specifies CASRTSEETQYF.

The V gene is TRBV5-1, the J gene TRBJ1-1; D remains ambiguous. Trimming removed 3 bases at V and 1 base at J, with 13 bases between. In germline, CDR1 is SGHRS, CDR2 YFSETQ. This CDR3 has 15 amino acids. CDR3 in DNA: TGCGCCAGCAGCTCACCCTCCGCAGGGAACACTGAAGCTTTCTTT. Translation gives CASSSPSAGNTEAFF.

In this sample, this clone turned up a few times. This rearrangement joins TRBV29-1 to TRBJ2-3; D gene uncertain. Germline loops: CDR1 SQVTM, CDR2 ANQGSEA. The CDR3 loop spans 12 amino acids. The V end lost 7 bases, the J end lost 0 bases, and 8 bases lay between the germline ends. Here the CDR3 DNA reads TGCAGCGCCTTCGTTAGCACAGATACGCAGTATTTT. Its translation: CSAFVSTDTQYF.

V is TRBV7-2 and J is TRBJ2-7; the match to TRBD2 covers 11 bases. The length of the CDR3 is 15 residues. Per germline, CDR1 SGHTA and CDR2 FQGNSA. V lost 4 bases to trimming and J lost 1 base; unmatched junction nucleotides: 3. The CDR3 spells CASSWASGRSYEQYF. Here the CDR3 DNA reads TGTGCCAGCAGCTGGGCTAGCGGGAGGTCCTACGAGCAGTACTTC.

This chain links TRBV25-1 with TRBJ2-3; weak D call: TRBD2 (5 bases). Trimming shortened V by 7 bases and J by 0 bases, and 11 bases separated the two germline ends. Per the germline V gene, CDR1 is MGHDK and CDR2 is SYGVNS. The CDR3 spans 14 residues. CDR3 sequence reads: CASTSRTSTDTQYF. The CDR3 nucleotides read TGTGCCAGCACAAGCCGGACTAGCACAGATACGCAGTATTTT.

The sample holds a few counts of this clone. The chain carries TRBV29-1 and TRBJ2-5; D uncertain. CDR3 length equals 10 residues. Per the germline V gene, CDR1 is SQVTM and CDR2 is ANQGSEA. V was trimmed by 5 bases and J by 5 bases, leaving 6 bases between them. This CDR3 reads CSVRTETQYF. CDR3 in DNA: TGCAGCGTTCGGACGGAGACCCAGTACTTC.

This clone was detected only a few times. The chain recombines TRBV7-9 with TRBJ2-7; D might be TRBD2 (6 bases). V lost 4 bases, J lost 2 bases, and 18 bases lay in between. This CDR3 has 16 amino acids. Per the germline V gene, CDR1 is SEHNR and CDR2 is FQNEAQ (reference sequence). CDR3 DNA: TGTGCCAGCAGCTCCATTGGGGCGGGACGTCCCTACGAGCAGTACTTC. This translates into CASSSIGAGRPYEQYF.

The rearrangement joins TRBV30 to TRBJ1-2, with no clear D. The CDR3 has 15 amino acids. V was clipped by 3 bases and J by 6 bases, with 20 bases between them. The germline V gene encodes CDR1 GTSNPN and CDR2 SVGIG (reference sequence). The CDR3 DNA reads TGTGCCTGGAGCCCACCCGACCGACTTGGTAATGGCTACACCTTC. Residues: CAWSPPDRLGNGYTF.

The chain carries TRBV18 and TRBJ2-5; the D is unclear. Germline V gene data show CDR1 as KGHSH and CDR2 as LQKENI. This CDR3 has 12 amino acids. V shed 6 bases and J shed 13 bases, with 18 bases lying between them. For the CDR3, the DNA is TGTGCCAGCTCCACGGACGCGGCGATGTGGTACTTC. Amino acids: CASSTDAAMWYF.